This TCR beta chain was documented in a study of cytomegalovirus exposure and HLA in healthy donors. Study-wide results and limits: Across HLA loci, a later analysis found differing TCR association rates, with DRB1 most and HLA-C fewest. Reports state that TCR beta sequences accurately predicted most subjects' HLA-A and HLA-B alleles.

The PCR was carried out with 60 Vbeta primers and 13 Jbeta primers. Clones were read by immunoSEQ multiplex PCR, and TCRdb kept only the in-frame ones, dropping some. This sample has under 130,000 clones, with over 9.5% found just once. Germline CDR1 KGHSH, CDR2 LQKENI. This CDR3 is built from 21 residues. The trim removed 0 bases at V and 0 bases at J, leaving 13 bases unmatched. This clone has a handful of counts. Its target is not known. The sample taken for sequencing was PBMCs. This TCR was recovered from a man between 35 and 55 years old in good health and CMV-seropositive. The V call is TRBV18, the J call TRBJ2-1; 11 bases line up with TRBD2. The CDR3 loop is CASSPPGLAENFYSSYNEQFF. The CDR3 coding sequence is TGTGCCAGCTCACCACCGGGACTAGCGGAAAACTTTTATAGCTCCTACAATGAGCAGTTCTTC.